This is a list of T cell receptor beta chains from one sample in a study of shared clonotypes between healthy human individuals. Libraries were prepared by immunoSEQ multiplex PCR; TCRdb keeps only in-frame clonotypes and omits some of them. The sample holds about 2.1 million clones, 93% seen once. Sequencing input: naive CD8+ T cells from PBMCs. These receptors came from a man between 18 and 29 years old in good health. Some clones in this sample may be carry-over from other donors' samples. The conserved cysteine and the conserved F or W are not part of the CDR3 here.

J gene,V gene,CDR3 protein
TRBJ2-2,TRBV7-8,ADRGLVGELF
TRBJ1-5,TRBV27,ASSFQGPHQPQH
TRBJ2-3,TRBV4-2,ASSQEGLSFISDTQY
TRBJ1-4,TRBV28,ASSDRADEKLF
TRBJ1-1,TRBV5-1,ASTPGGTEAF
TRBJ1-2,TRBV20-1,SAREGSGYT
TRBJ1-2,TRBV11-2,ASSLELAPREPGFGYT
TRBJ2-1,TRBV29-1,SVDPPPSGRAGEQF
TRBJ1-2,TRBV2,ASPKGRGLSYT
TRBJ2-7,TRBV4-3,ASSQDFAGEGDEQY
TRBJ2-7,TRBV30,AWSVQGANEQY
TRBJ1-1,TRBV27,ASRPLQGFTEAF
TRBJ1-1,TRBV7-6,ASSAGGITEAF
TRBJ2-2,TRBV6-5,ASSSRGATGELF
TRBJ2-7,TRBV30,AWSVQRLAEQY
TRBJ2-1,TRBV5-1,ASSLEGGLPLPYNEQF